This T cell receptor beta chain was recorded in a study of T cell repertoires in cytomegalovirus infection (dated by TCRdb to about 2019). A note on the overall study: Donor HLA type was relevant to the analysis, because carriage of CMV infection together with the matching HLA type was indicated by public TCR beta signatures.

Sequencing took place on an Illumina HiSeq 1500. The raw public data were reprocessed by TCRdb itself: fastp quality trimming at Q25, MiXCR clonotype calling, in-frame beta chains only. Every entry covers one CDR3 protein and lists the most common genes and DNA from its rows. This sample has 200,000 or so distinct CDR3 sequences in its table, and approximately 30% of those were observed once. Around 29% of the sample rests with the top ten. Concerning this clonotype: Its binding antigen is unknown. It has no much larger one-base neighbor in the sample; base qualities were not kept.

From the cysteine up to the phenylalanine, the CDR3 has a length of 16 residues. The retained sequence is limited to the CDR3, 48 bases, with the frame set at the first base. For CDR1 and CDR2, the germline V gene (reference sequence) lists DFQATT and SNEGSKA. Here V drops 5 bases and J drops 5 bases, and the junction holds 16 bases not matched to any gene. Findings and caveats that apply to the study as a whole: In both this cohort and an independent cohort of 350 to 400 donors, the cumulative frequency of public TCR beta family members distinguished carriers of CMV infection plus the relevant HLA type. In the ex vivo response, HLA-C-restricted CMV-specific TCR beta clonotypes were dominant, and in two of eight donors the single most frequent clonotype came from this HLA-C-restricted group.

This TCR was sampled from a human donor in good health (CMV status not recorded). Some clones in this sample may be carry-over from other donors' samples. The chain is assembled from TRBV20-1 and TRBJ2-5, with 8 bases aligning to TRBD1. Sequences were obtained from PBMCs. Read as DNA, the sequence is TGCAGTGCTTCCCGCCCCTGGACAGGGCGGGACGAGACCCAGTACTTC. It specifies CSASRPWTGRDETQYF.